The clone carrying this T cell receptor (beta chain) came up many times. Its specificity is not known. This record belongs to a study of neurological immune-mediated disorders. For the study at large: Multiple sclerosis patients numbered 34, of whom about 30 were relapsing-remitting and 3 secondary progressive.

Broader study findings: Phylogenetic grouping assigned the repertoires of 18 of 34 multiple sclerosis patients to a single related-CDR3 cluster, representing a possible signature. Among expanded clones, no CDR3 amino acid sequences were shared across subjects, a pattern suggesting private repertoires in all groups.

cDNA was made by 5'RACE with 10-nucleotide random UMIs. TCRdb used MiXCR to reprocess the 5' RACE reads, holding one entry per CDR3 protein. Among 20,000 to 30,000 distinct CDR3 sequences listed, about 2.6% were seen once. The CDR3 extends over 13 amino acids. V was pared by 1 base and J by 4 bases, with 7 bases between. Germline assignment: CDR1 SGHTA and CDR2 FQGNSA. The TCR was taken from a woman aged 45-60 years with multiple sclerosis. The chain uses TRBV7-2 and TRBJ1-1, with a tentative D call TRBD1 (5 bases). The material sequenced was PBMCs. CDR3 DNA sequence: TGTGCCAGCAGCTTAGAAGGGGCCACTGAAGCTTTCTTT. Translating gives CASSLEGATEAFF.